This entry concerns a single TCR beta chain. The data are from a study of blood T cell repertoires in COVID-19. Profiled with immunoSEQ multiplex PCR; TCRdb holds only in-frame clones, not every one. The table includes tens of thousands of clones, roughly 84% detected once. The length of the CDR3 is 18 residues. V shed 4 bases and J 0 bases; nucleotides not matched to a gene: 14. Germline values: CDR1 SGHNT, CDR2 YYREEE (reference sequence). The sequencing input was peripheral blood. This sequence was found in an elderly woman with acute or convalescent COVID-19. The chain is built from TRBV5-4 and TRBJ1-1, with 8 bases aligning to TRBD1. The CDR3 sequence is CASSPPGTGPTMNTEAFF. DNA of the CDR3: TGTGCCAGCAGCCCACCCGGGACAGGTCCCACCATGAACACTGAAGCTTTCTTT.